This T cell receptor (beta chain) stems from a study of T-cell memory formation after mild COVID-19. Study outcomes and limitations: A subset of responding clones appeared in pre-infection memory, suggesting cross-reactive memory joined.

TCR alpha and TCR beta cDNA libraries carrying sample barcodes and UMIs were produced by 5'RACE using constant-segment primers. TCRdb itself ran the 5' RACE reads through MiXCR, one entry per CDR3 protein. Among hundreds of thousands of distinct CDR3 sequences listed, about a sixth were seen once. The CDR3 contains 13 residues. Germline lookup yields CDR1 GTSNPN and CDR2 SVGIG (reference sequence). V shed 0 bases, J shed 4 bases, and the junction held 0 bases outside the gene matches. Concerning this clonotype: Its matching antigen is unknown.

The sample taken for sequencing was PBMCs or a T cell subset sorted from them (not recorded which). This TCR came from a man between 18 and 35 years old who had mild COVID-19 (a few samples of this study predate the infection). Cell type and time point are not known. The chain recombines TRBV30 with TRBJ2-3; 8 nucleotides match TRBD1. The CDR3 DNA follows: TGTGCCTGGAGTGTACAGGGGGCAGATACGCAGTATTTT. Its translation: CAWSVQGADTQYF.